This T cell receptor (beta chain) was documented in a study of beta chain features in type 1 diabetes. Since all of the isolated RNA was reverse transcribed, expressed TCRB transcripts were what got sequenced. Data came from immunoSEQ multiplex PCR; TCRdb stores just in-frame clones and leaves some out. The sample comprises 300,000 to 450,000 clones, 10% to 15% of which are singletons, and roughly 0.017% rests with the top ten. Germline CDR1 and CDR2: LNHNV and YYDKDF (reference sequence). The CDR3 spans 16 residues. The V and J ends lost 3 bases and 4 bases, in that order; junction bases with no gene match: 6. Comment on this clone: The target antigen is unknown.

The study, taken as a whole, reports: Type 1 diabetes patients had VDJ junctions that carried fewer insertions and more deletions.

This clonotype was obtained from a man younger than 35 in good health. The chain couples TRBV15 to TRBJ2-2; TRBD1 matches 9 bases. Sample: naive CD4+ T cells from blood. The CDR3 sequence is CATSSERQGGTGELFF. For the CDR3, the DNA is TGTGCCACCAGCAGCGAAAGACAGGGGGGCACCGGGGAGCTGTTTTTT.